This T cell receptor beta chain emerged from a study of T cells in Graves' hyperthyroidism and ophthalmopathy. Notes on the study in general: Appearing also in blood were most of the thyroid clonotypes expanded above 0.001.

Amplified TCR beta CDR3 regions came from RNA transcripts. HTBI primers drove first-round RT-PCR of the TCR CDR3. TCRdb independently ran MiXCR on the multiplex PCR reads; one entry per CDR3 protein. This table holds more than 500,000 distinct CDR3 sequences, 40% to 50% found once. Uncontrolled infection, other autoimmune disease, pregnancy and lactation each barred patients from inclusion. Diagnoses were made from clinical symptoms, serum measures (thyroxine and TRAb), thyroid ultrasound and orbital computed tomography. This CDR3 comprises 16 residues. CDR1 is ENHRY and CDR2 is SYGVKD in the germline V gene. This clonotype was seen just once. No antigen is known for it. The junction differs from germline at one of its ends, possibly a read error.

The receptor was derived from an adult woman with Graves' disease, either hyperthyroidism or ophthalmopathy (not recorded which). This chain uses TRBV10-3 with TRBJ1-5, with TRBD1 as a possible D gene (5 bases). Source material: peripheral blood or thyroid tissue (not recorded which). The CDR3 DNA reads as TGCGCCATCAGTGAGTCCGGTCCACAGGCAAATCAGCTCCAGCATTTT. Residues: CAISESGPQANQLQHF.